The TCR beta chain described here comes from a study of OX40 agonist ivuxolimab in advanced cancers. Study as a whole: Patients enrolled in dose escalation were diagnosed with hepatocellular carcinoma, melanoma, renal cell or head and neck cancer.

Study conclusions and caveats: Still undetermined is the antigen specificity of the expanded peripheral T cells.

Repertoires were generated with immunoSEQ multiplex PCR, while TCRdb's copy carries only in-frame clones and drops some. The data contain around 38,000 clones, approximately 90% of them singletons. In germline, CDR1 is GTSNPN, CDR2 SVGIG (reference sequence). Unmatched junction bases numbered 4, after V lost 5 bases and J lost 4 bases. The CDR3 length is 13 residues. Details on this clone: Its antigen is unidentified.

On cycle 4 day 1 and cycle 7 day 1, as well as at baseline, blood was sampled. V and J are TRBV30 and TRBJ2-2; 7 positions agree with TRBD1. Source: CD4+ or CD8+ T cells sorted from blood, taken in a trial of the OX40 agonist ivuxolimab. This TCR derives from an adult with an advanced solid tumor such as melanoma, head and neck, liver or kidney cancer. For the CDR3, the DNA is TGTGCCTGGGATTGGACAGGCACCGGGGAGCTGTTTTTT. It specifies CAWDWTGTGELFF.